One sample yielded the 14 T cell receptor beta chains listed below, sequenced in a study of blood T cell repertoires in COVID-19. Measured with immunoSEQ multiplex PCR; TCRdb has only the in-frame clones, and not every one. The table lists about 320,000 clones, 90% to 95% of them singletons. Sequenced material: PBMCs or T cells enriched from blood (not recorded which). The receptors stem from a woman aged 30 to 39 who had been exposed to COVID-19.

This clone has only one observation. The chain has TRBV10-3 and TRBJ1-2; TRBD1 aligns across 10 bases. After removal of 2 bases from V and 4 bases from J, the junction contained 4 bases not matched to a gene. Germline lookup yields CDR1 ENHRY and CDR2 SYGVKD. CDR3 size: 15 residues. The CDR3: CAISERQGAVYGYTF. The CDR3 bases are TGTGCCATCAGTGAGCGACAGGGGGCCGTCTATGGCTACACCTTC.

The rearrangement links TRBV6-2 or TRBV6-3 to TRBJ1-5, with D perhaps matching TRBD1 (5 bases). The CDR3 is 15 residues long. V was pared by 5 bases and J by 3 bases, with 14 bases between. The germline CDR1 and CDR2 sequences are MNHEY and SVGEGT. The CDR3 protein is CASSPRGSLNQPQHF. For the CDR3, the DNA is TGTGCCAGCAGTCCCCGGGGGAGCCTCAATCAGCCCCAGCATTTT.

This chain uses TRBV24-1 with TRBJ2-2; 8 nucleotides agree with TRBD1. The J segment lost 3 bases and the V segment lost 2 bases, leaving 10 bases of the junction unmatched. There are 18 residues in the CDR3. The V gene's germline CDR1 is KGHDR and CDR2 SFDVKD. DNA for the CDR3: TGTGCCACCAGTGATTCTAACGGACAGGGTTATTACACCGGGGAGCTGTTTTTT. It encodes CATSDSNGQGYYTGELFF.

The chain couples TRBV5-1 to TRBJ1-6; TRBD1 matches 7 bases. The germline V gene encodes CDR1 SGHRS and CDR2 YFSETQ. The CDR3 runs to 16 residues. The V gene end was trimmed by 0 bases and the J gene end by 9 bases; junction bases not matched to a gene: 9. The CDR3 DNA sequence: TGCGCCAGCAGCTTGGAGGCCGGGACAGCCATTTCACCCCTCCACTTT. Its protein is CASSLEAGTAISPLHF.

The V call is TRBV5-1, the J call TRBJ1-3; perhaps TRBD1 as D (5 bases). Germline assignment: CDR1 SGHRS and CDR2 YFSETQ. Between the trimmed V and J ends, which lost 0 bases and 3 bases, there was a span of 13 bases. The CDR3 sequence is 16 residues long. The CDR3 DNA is TGCGCCAGCAGCTTGGAGGCCCAGGGTAGTGGAAACACCATATATTTT. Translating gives CASSLEAQGSGNTIYF. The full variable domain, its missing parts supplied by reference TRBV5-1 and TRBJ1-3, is KAGVTQTPRYLIKTRGQQVTLSCSPISGHRSVSWYQQTPGQGLQFLFEYFSETQRNKGNFPGRFSGRQFSNSRSEMNVSTLELGDSALYLCASSLEAQGSGNTIYFGEGSWLTVV.

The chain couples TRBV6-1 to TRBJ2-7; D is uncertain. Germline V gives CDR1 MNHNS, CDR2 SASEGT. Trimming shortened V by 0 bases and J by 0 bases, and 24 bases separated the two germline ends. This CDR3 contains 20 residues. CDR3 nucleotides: TGTGCCAGCAGTGAAGCTCCTGCCTCAACAGTTTGGCCTACCTCCTACGAGCAGTACTTC. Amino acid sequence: CASSEAPASTVWPTSYEQYF.

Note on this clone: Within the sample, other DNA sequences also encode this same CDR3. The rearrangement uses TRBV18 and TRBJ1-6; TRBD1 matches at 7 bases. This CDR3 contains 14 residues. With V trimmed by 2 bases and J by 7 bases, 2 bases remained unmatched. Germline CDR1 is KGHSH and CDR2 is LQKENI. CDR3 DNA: TGTGCCAGCTCACCAGCAGGGGGGAATTCACCCCTCCACTTT. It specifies CASSPAGGNSPLHF.

The CDR3: CATSERTSGVQETQYF. In nucleotides, the CDR3 is TGTGCCACCAGTGAAAGGACTAGCGGGGTCCAAGAGACCCAGTACTTC. J is TRBJ2-5 and V is TRBV24-1, with TRBD2 matching 12 bases. This CDR3 contains 16 residues. Germline CDR1 reads KGHDR; CDR2 reads SFDVKD. V lost 4 bases and J lost 1; bases outside the gene matches: 3.

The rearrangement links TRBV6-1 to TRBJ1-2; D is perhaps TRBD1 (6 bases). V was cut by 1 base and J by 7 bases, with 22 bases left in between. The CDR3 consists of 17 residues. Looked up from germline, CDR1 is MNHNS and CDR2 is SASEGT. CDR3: CASSEGITYYRDSGYTF. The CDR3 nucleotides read TGTGCCAGCAGTGAAGGAATTACCTACTACAGGGATTCTGGCTACACCTTC.

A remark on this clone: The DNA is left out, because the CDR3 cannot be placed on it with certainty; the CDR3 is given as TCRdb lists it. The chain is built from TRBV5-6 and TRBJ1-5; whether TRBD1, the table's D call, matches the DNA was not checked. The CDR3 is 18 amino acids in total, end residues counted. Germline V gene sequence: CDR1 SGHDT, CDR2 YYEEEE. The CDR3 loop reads CASSLFGPGGDSNQPQHF.

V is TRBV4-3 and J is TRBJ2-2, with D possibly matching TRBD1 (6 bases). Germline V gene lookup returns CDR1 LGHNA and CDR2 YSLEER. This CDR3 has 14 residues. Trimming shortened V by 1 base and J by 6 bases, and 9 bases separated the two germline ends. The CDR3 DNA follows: TGCGCCAGCAGCCAAGCCGGGACACCCGGGGAGCTGTTTTTT. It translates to CASSQAGTPGELFF.

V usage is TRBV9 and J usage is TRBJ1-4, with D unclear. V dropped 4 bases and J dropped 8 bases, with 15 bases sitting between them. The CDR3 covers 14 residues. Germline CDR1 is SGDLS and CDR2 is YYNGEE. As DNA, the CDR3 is TGTGCCAGCAGCCCGGCGGGTCCCAGAGAAAAACTGTTTTTT. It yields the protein CASSPAGPREKLFF.

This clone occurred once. This chain's CDR3 is CASSQDLRGPEWDEQFF. In nucleotides, the CDR3 is TGCGCCAGCAGCCAAGATCTGCGGGGGCCTGAGTGGGATGAGCAGTTCTTC. The chain joins TRBV4-3 to TRBJ2-1; maybe TRBD2 (7 bases). Germline lookup yields CDR1 LGHNA and CDR2 YSLEER. V was cut by 0 bases and J by 8 bases, with 20 bases left in between. This CDR3 comprises 17 residues.

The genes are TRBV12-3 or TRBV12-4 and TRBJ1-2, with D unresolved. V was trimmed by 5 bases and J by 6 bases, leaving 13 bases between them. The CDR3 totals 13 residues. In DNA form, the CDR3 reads TGTGCCAGCAGTCTGCGGGGAGACAATGGCTACACCTTC. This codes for CASSLRGDNGYTF.